One sample yielded the 25 T cell receptor beta chains listed below, sequenced in a study of T cells after yellow fever vaccination. One entry per CDR3 protein results from TCRdb running MiXCR on the 5' RACE reads. Among 310,000 or so distinct CDR3 sequences listed, 3% to 4.5% were seen once. This specimen consisted of PBMCs, obtained on the day of the yellow fever booster vaccination. These receptors were collected from a man between 18 and 35 years old who received the YFV17D yellow fever vaccine.

In its sample, this clonotype was seen many times. This chain links TRBV5-1 with TRBJ2-1; D is uncertain. The CDR3 sequence is 13 residues long. The germline V and J ends were trimmed by 1 base and 5 bases, with 7 bases remaining between them. In germline, CDR1 is SGHRS, CDR2 YFSETQ. CDR3 region: CASSLTRDNEQFF. CDR3 nucleotide sequence: TGCGCCAGCAGCTTGACACGGGACAATGAGCAGTTCTTC.

This clonotype was recorded at least ten times. The chain has TRBV7-2 and TRBJ1-3, with D possibly being TRBD1 (6 bases). CDR3 length: 17 residues. Germline CDR1 reads SGHTA; CDR2 reads FQGNSA. V shed 1 base and J shed 0 bases, with 13 bases lying between them. CDR3: CASSLDLGASSGNTIYF. The CDR3 nucleotides read TGTGCCAGCAGCTTAGATCTGGGGGCAAGCTCTGGAAACACCATATATTTT.

This clonotype was picked up many times. The chain recombines TRBV7-9 with TRBJ2-1, with D tentatively TRBD1 or TRBD2 (5 bases each). From germline, CDR1 is SEHNR and CDR2 FQNEAQ (reference sequence). The CDR3 is 15 residues long. Between the trimmed V and J ends, which lost 3 bases and 7 bases, there was a span of 16 bases. The CDR3 sequence: CASSFPRDGWNEQFF. The CDR3 DNA is TGTGCCAGCAGCTTTCCCAGGGACGGGTGGAATGAGCAGTTCTTC.

The chain combines TRBV25-1 with TRBJ2-7; the match to TRBD1 covers 7 bases. CDR3 size: 15 residues. The J segment lost 2 bases and the V segment lost 3 bases, leaving 7 bases of the junction unmatched. Germline CDR1 reads MGHDK; CDR2 reads SYGVNS. For the CDR3, the DNA is TGTGCCAGCAGTGAGGGATCTACAGGGGCCTACGAGCAGTACGTC. Amino acids: CASSEGSTGAYEQYV.

This clonotype was counted ten times or more. The chain combines TRBV6-6 with TRBJ1-4; 8 bases map to TRBD1. The CDR3 is 13 residues long. With V trimmed by 7 bases and J by 7 bases, 5 bases remained unmatched. The V gene's germline CDR1 is MNHNY and CDR2 SVGAGI (reference sequence). CDR3 nucleotide sequence: TGTGCCAGCAAGCAGGGGGCTGTTGAAAAACTGTTTTTT. Translating it yields CASKQGAVEKLFF.

This clonotype was observed many times. The V call is TRBV5-1, the J call TRBJ2-7; possibly TRBD2 for D (5 bases). Trimming shortened V by 6 bases and J by 2 bases, and 15 bases separated the two germline ends. Germline CDR1 reads SGHRS; CDR2 reads YFSETQ. The CDR3 totals 14 residues. The CDR3 coding sequence is TGCGCCAGCACCAACGAAGGACTCGCCTACGAGCAGTACTTC. This codes for CASTNEGLAYEQYF.

This clonotype occurred many times. The V gene is TRBV7-3, the J gene TRBJ2-7, with D possibly TRBD2 on 5 matching bases. The CDR3 extends over 17 amino acids. V lost 7 bases and J lost 0, with 22 bases in between. The germline V gene has CDR1 SGHTA and CDR2 FQGTGA. CDR3 amino acids: CASTQEVEISSSYEQYF. The CDR3, as DNA: TGTGCCAGCACCCAGGAGGTGGAGATTTCGAGCTCCTACGAGCAGTACTTC.

The sample holds a few counts of this clonotype. The chain carries TRBV24-1 and TRBJ1-2; possibly TRBD1 for D (5 bases). The CDR3 extends over 14 amino acids. The V end lost 4 bases, the J end lost 9 bases, and 17 bases lay between the germline ends. Germline CDR1 KGHDR, CDR2 SFDVKD. The CDR3 is CATSDPLLAGRYTF. The CDR3 DNA is TGTGCCACCAGTGACCCCCTCTTGGCAGGGCGCTACACCTTC.

This clonotype came up many times. The CDR3: CASSSGAYNEKLFF. In DNA form, the CDR3 reads TGCGCCAGCAGCTCGGGAGCCTATAATGAAAAACTGTTTTTT. V and J are TRBV5-1 and TRBJ1-4, with D unclear. CDR3 length: 14 amino acids. Trimming removed 3 bases at V and 4 bases at J, with 10 bases between. Germline V gene lookup returns CDR1 SGHRS and CDR2 YFSETQ.

This clonotype was seen at least ten times. V and J are TRBV10-3 and TRBJ2-5, with 8 nucleotides matching TRBD2. Germline V gene lookup returns CDR1 ENHRY and CDR2 SYGVKD. J lost 3 bases, V lost 8 bases, and 2 bases had no gene match. The length of the CDR3 is 12 residues. The CDR3 DNA is TGTGCCATCGGGACTAGAGAAGAGACCCAGTACTTC. The encoded protein is CAIGTREETQYF.

The chain is built from TRBV24-1 and TRBJ1-2, with D tentatively TRBD1 (5 bases). V lost 3 bases, J lost 6 bases, and 13 bases lay in between. CDR1 KGHDR and CDR2 SFDVKD come from the germline V gene. The CDR3 sequence is 14 residues long. DNA for the CDR3: TGTGCCACCAGTGATACACCGCGGGGGGATGGCTACACCTTC. As protein: CATSDTPRGDGYTF.

This clonotype was found many times. The V gene is TRBV5-1, the J gene TRBJ2-2, with 8 positions matching TRBD1. This CDR3 region has 17 residues. Per the germline V gene, CDR1 is SGHRS and CDR2 is YFSETQ. After removal of 3 bases from V and 5 bases from J, the junction contained 12 bases not matched to a gene. The CDR3 DNA sequence: TGCGCCAGCAGCTCCACCGGGACAGGCGGCGGGACCGGGGAGCTGTTTTTT. It is translated as CASSSTGTGGGTGELFF.

The genes are TRBV3-1 and TRBJ1-2; weak D call: TRBD1 (6 bases). Germline CDR1 and CDR2: LGHDT and YNNKEL (reference sequence). This CDR3 is 15 amino acids long. V was clipped by 1 base and J by 4 bases, with 13 bases between them. CDR3 sequence reads: CASSQVDSELYGYTF. CDR3 DNA: TGTGCCAGCAGCCAAGTGGACAGCGAGCTCTATGGCTACACCTTC.

This clonotype was picked up a small number of times. The V gene is TRBV5-1, the J gene TRBJ1-2, with D maybe TRBD1 (5 bases). CDR3 length: 15 amino acids. V was pared by 2 bases and J by 3 bases, with 14 bases between. Germline CDR1 and CDR2: SGHRS and YFSETQ. CDR3 sequence: CASSFFQLGDYGYTF. Here the CDR3 DNA reads TGCGCCAGCAGCTTCTTTCAACTAGGGGACTATGGCTACACCTTC.

This clonotype was seen ten or more times. The rearrangement uses TRBV7-6 and TRBJ2-5; no definite D call. Trimming took off 5 bases at V and 5 bases at J, with 9 bases between the two ends. In germline, CDR1 is SGHVS, CDR2 FNYEAQ. The CDR3 sequence is 12 residues long. In DNA form, the CDR3 reads TGTGCCAGCAGCCAGACATCCGAGACCCAGTACTTC. Protein product: CASSQTSETQYF.

This clonotype appeared a few times. The V and J genes are TRBV5-1 and TRBJ2-1, with 8 bases that match TRBD2. V gave up 2 bases and J gave up 1 base; unmatched junction bases: 5. In germline, CDR1 is SGHRS, CDR2 YFSETQ. This CDR3 has 16 residues. DNA for the CDR3: TGCGCCAGCAGCTTCCCACGGGGGGGTTCCTACAATGAGCAGTTCTTC. Its protein is CASSFPRGGSYNEQFF.

This clonotype has at least ten counts. The genes are TRBV7-2 and TRBJ2-2; the D gene is possibly TRBD2 (5 bases). V was trimmed by 1 base and J by 6 bases, leaving 9 bases between them. The CDR3 extends over 14 amino acids. Germline V CDR1 and CDR2: SGHTA, FQGNSA. CDR3 DNA: TGTGCCAGCAGCTTAGAGGCTAGCCCCGGGGAGCTGTTTTTT. Its translation: CASSLEASPGELFF.

The rearrangement uses TRBV4-2 and TRBJ1-1, with D possibly matching TRBD1 (6 bases). V was pared by 2 bases and J by 7 bases, with 11 bases between. Per germline, CDR1 LGHNA and CDR2 YNFKEQ. This CDR3 comprises 13 residues. This CDR3 is CASSQHREGEAFF. The CDR3 DNA is TGTGCCAGCAGCCAACACAGGGAGGGTGAAGCTTTCTTT.

In its sample, this clonotype was seen many times. This chain uses TRBV21-1 with TRBJ2-5; the table's D call, TRBD2, was not checked against the DNA. TRBV21-1 corresponds to a pseudogene. CDR3 length: 17 residues. CDR3 residues: CASSKVDILAGVETQYF. The CDR3, as DNA: TGTGCCAGCAGCAAAGTAGATATCCTAGCGGGGGTGGAGACCCAGTACTTC.

The chain employs TRBV27 and TRBJ1-6, with 7 nucleotides matching TRBD1. The germline V gene has CDR1 MNHEY and CDR2 SMNVEV (reference sequence). V lost 6 bases, J lost 7 bases, and 6 bases stayed unmatched. The CDR3 totals 14 residues. The CDR3 sequence is CASRHRDSNSPLHF. Written as DNA, the CDR3 is TGTGCCAGCAGGCACCGGGACAGCAATTCACCCCTCCACTTT.

This clonotype was recorded a few times. The rearrangement uses TRBV18 and TRBJ1-1, with D possibly being TRBD1 (5 bases). This CDR3 is built from 13 residues. CDR1 is KGHSH and CDR2 is LQKENI in the germline V gene. V shed 5 bases and J shed 6 bases, with 13 bases lying between them. The CDR3 DNA reads TGTGCCAGCTCAGGTAGGGGAAGGGCTGAAGCTTTCTTT. Translating it yields CASSGRGRAEAFF.

Written as DNA, the CDR3 is TGTGCCAGCAGCCAAGAAGGCCTAGCGGGGAGCAATGAGCAGTTCTTC. It is translated as CASSQEGLAGSNEQFF. This chain links TRBV14 with TRBJ2-1; TRBD2 aligns across 9 bases. The trim removed 0 bases at V and 6 bases at J, leaving 6 bases unmatched. Germline CDR1 and CDR2: SGHDN and FVKESK. The CDR3 length is 16 residues.

This clonotype was found a few times. The genes are TRBV18 and TRBJ1-5; TRBD1 might be the D (6 bases). CDR1 is KGHSH and CDR2 is LQKENI in the germline V gene. V was cut by 0 bases and J by 2 bases, with 11 bases left in between. This CDR3 is built from 16 residues. CDR3 sequence: CASSPPQGGGNQPQHF. For the CDR3, the DNA is TGTGCCAGCTCACCACCACAGGGAGGGGGCAATCAGCCCCAGCATTTT.

CDR3 sequence (DNA): TGTGCCAGCGTCTCTCCTACTGGCAATAGCAATCAGCCCCAGCATTTT. Translated: CASVSPTGNSNQPQHF. J is TRBJ1-5 and V is TRBV6-6; no definite D call. The CDR3 covers 16 residues. Trimming removed 8 bases at V and 0 bases at J, with 17 bases between. The germline V gene encodes CDR1 MNHNY and CDR2 SVGAGI (reference sequence).

The chain carries TRBV4-1 and TRBJ2-5; 8 nucleotides align to TRBD1. The CDR3 is 15 amino acids. V lost 5 bases, J lost 5 bases, and 10 bases stayed unmatched. The V gene's germline CDR1 is MGHRA and CDR2 YSYEKL. This CDR3 is CASSVGSGGGETQYF. The CDR3 nucleotides are TGCGCCAGCAGCGTGGGCTCAGGGGGCGGTGAGACCCAGTACTTC.